One T cell receptor (beta chain) is described in this entry. This CDR3 is 16 amino acids long. Germline CDR1 reads LNHDA; CDR2 reads SQIVND (reference sequence). V lost 3 bases to trimming and J lost 4 bases, with 16 bases between them. The source of the sample is a study of blood T cell repertoires in COVID-19. Turning to the study itself: Donors in the United States, Italy and Spain gave samples during acute or convalescent COVID-19. PBMCs, B-cell-depleted T cells, or T cells were the source of the cDNA or gDNA that made up the material.

In the authors' methods: Estimated nucleated cell counts came from reference gene primer amplification. TCRdb keeps only in-frame clones here, not all; method: immunoSEQ multiplex PCR. That table furnishes V, J and clone size, whereas the DNA furnished D and trimming. This table has 200,000 to 300,000 clones, roughly 82% appearing once. The clonotype originates from a woman in her sixties or seventies with acute or convalescent COVID-19. The chain joins TRBV19 to TRBJ1-5; D unclear. The sample taken for sequencing was peripheral blood. DNA for the CDR3: TGTGCCAGTAGTATGACGGGAGTCATGGGGAATCAGCCCCAGCATTTT. It translates to CASSMTGVMGNQPQHF.